The next 27 T cell receptor beta chains were all read from a single sample in a study of cytomegalovirus exposure and HLA in healthy donors. In the PCR, 60 Vbeta and 13 Jbeta primers were used. Clones were sequenced by immunoSEQ multiplex PCR, and TCRdb holds only the in-frame ones, with some missing. The sample carries tens of thousands of clones, over 75% recorded once. The sample consisted of PBMCs. The receptors were gathered from a man aged 30 to 39 in good health and CMV-seronegative.

The V call is TRBV28, the J call TRBJ2-5, with a weak D call TRBD2 (7 bases). Germline V gives CDR1 MDHEN, CDR2 SYDVKM. Trimming cost V 6 bases and J 4 bases, with 24 bases left between them. The CDR3 totals 17 residues. The CDR3 DNA is TGTGCCAGCAGATCAACCCGGGGGGCGGGCTGGAGAGAGACCCAGTACTTC. Translated, it gives CASRSTRGAGWRETQYF.

V usage is TRBV7-8 and J usage is TRBJ2-3, with D tentatively TRBD2 (6 bases). CDR1 and CDR2 (germline): SGHVS, FQNEAQ. This CDR3 spans 14 amino acids. Trimming removed 6 bases at V and 3 bases at J, with 13 bases between. CDR3 sequence reads: CASRVSGRTDTQYF. The CDR3 DNA reads as TGTGCCAGCAGGGTTAGCGGCAGGACAGATACGCAGTATTTT.

This chain links TRBV7-9 with TRBJ1-1; D is perhaps TRBD1 (6 bases). CDR1 and CDR2 (germline): SEHNR, FQNEAQ (reference sequence). The CDR3 length is 14 residues. Trimming pared 5 bases from V and 0 bases from J, leaving 10 bases between. DNA for the CDR3: TGTGCCAGCAGCCAGGACAGTTTGAACACTGAAGCTTTCTTT. It encodes CASSQDSLNTEAFF.

The rearrangement uses TRBV2 and TRBJ2-7; 8 nucleotides align to TRBD1. The germline V gene has CDR1 SNHLY and CDR2 FYNNEI. This CDR3 has 13 amino acids. With 5 bases clipped from V and 7 bases from J, the junction kept 7 bases outside the gene matches. The CDR3 loop reads CASSLTGVEEQYF. For the CDR3, the DNA is TGTGCCAGCAGTCTGACAGGGGTCGAGGAGCAGTACTTC. Complete variable domain (other parts from reference TRBV2 and TRBJ2-7): EPEVTQTPSHQVTQMGQEVILRCVPISNHLYFYWYRQILGQKVEFLVSFYNNEISEKSEIFDDQFSVERPDGSNFTLKIRSTKLEDSAMYFCASSLTGVEEQYFGPGTRLTVT.

The sample holds a few counts of this clone. J is TRBJ2-7 and V is TRBV6-1, with a weak D call TRBD2 (6 bases). Looked up from germline, CDR1 is MNHNS and CDR2 is SASEGT. CDR3 size: 13 residues. V was trimmed by 8 bases and J by 2 bases, leaving 13 bases between them. Written as DNA, the CDR3 is TGTGCCAGCGCTTTAGCGGCAACCTACGAGCAGTACTTC. Translated: CASALAATYEQYF.

This rearrangement joins TRBV6-6 to TRBJ2-6; 7 positions match TRBD1. Unmatched junction bases numbered 3, after V lost 2 bases and J lost 2 bases. Germline CDR1 MNHNY, CDR2 SVGAGI (reference sequence). CDR3 size: 16 residues. Here the CDR3 DNA reads TGTGCCAGCAGTTACAGGGGGCTAGCTGGGGCCAACGTCCTGACTTTC. Its translation is CASSYRGLAGANVLTF.

The rearrangement uses TRBV19 and TRBJ1-2; D not resolved. V was clipped by 5 bases and J by 2 bases, with 12 bases between them. The germline CDR1 and CDR2 sequences are LNHDA and SQIVND (reference sequence). This CDR3 spans 14 amino acids. As DNA, the CDR3 is TGTGCCAGTAGTCAGCGCCCCATAAACTATGGCTACACCTTC. Protein: CASSQRPINYGYTF.

The chain uses TRBV9 and TRBJ2-3; 7 bases agree with TRBD2. This CDR3 comprises 15 residues. V shed 0 bases, J shed 0 bases, and the junction held 1 base outside the gene matches. In germline, CDR1 is SGDLS, CDR2 YYNGEE. The CDR3 here is CASSVGGGSTDTQYF. CDR3 DNA: TGTGCCAGCAGCGTAGGGGGAGGGAGCACAGATACGCAGTATTTT.

The table lists this clone with a few counts. The rearrangement joins TRBV10-2 to TRBJ2-7; 10 bases are a match to TRBD2. Unmatched junction bases numbered 7, after V lost 3 bases and J lost 2 bases. The CDR3 is made up of 16 amino acids. Germline V gene data show CDR1 as WSHSY and CDR2 as SAAADI. The CDR3 DNA reads TGCGCCAGCAGTGACCCGGGACTAGCGTCGACCTACGAGCAGTACTTC. It specifies CASSDPGLASTYEQYF.

The gene calls are TRBV19 and TRBJ1-5; D gene ambiguous. CDR1 and CDR2 from the germline V gene are LNHDA and SQIVND (reference sequence). Trimming stripped 1 base from V and 7 bases from J, with 11 bases between. The CDR3 is made up of 14 amino acids. CDR3 bases: TGTGCCAGTAGTATAGTCCCCGAGGGACAGCCCCAGCATTTT. Protein: CASSIVPEGQPQHF.

The rearrangement links TRBV2 to TRBJ2-1, with 7 bases lining up with TRBD2. The J segment lost 8 bases and the V segment lost 4 bases, leaving 11 bases of the junction unmatched. The CDR3 has 15 residues. Germline loops: CDR1 SNHLY, CDR2 FYNNEI. The CDR3 region is CASSVSGGFGDEQFF. The CDR3 region has the DNA TGTGCCAGCAGTGTTTCGGGAGGATTTGGTGATGAGCAGTTCTTC.

This clone was seen once. The chain links TRBV7-6 to TRBJ2-1, with 8 positions matching TRBD2. The junction had 12 bases not matched to a gene; V was cut back by 5 bases and J by 0 bases. CDR1 is SGHVS and CDR2 is FNYEAQ in the germline V gene. CDR3 length: 18 residues. The chain's CDR3 is CASSTRGGLAGSYNEQFF. As DNA, the CDR3 is TGTGCCAGCAGCACCAGAGGGGGTCTAGCGGGCTCCTACAATGAGCAGTTCTTC.

This clone appeared a single time. The chain links TRBV7-9 to TRBJ1-2; maybe TRBD1 (5 bases). The CDR3 is made up of 12 amino acids. Looked up from germline, CDR1 is SEHNR and CDR2 is FQNEAQ (reference sequence). V was shortened by 3 bases and J by 7 bases, with 9 bases between the two germline ends. CDR3 amino acids: CASSFWGGGYTF. The CDR3 coding sequence is TGTGCCAGCAGCTTTTGGGGCGGTGGCTACACCTTC.

The chain has TRBV28 and TRBJ2-2, with D possibly being TRBD2 (6 bases). Germline values: CDR1 MDHEN, CDR2 SYDVKM. The CDR3 extends over 14 amino acids. Trimming took off 7 bases at V and 4 bases at J, with 13 bases between the two ends. For the CDR3, the DNA is TGTGCCAGCACCCCGGCGGGGATCACCGGGGAGCTGTTTTTT. This encodes CASTPAGITGELFF. Full variable domain (missing parts from reference TRBV28 and TRBJ2-2): DVKVTQSSRYLVKRTGEKVFLECVQDMDHENMFWYRQDPGLGLRLIYFSYDVKMKEKGDIPEGYSVSREKKERFSLILESASTNQTSMYLCASTPAGITGELFFGEGSRLTVL.

The CDR3 reads CASSLGTGGNTIYF. The CDR3 DNA sequence: TGTGCCAGCAGCCTCGGGACAGGAGGAAACACCATATATTTT. The chain is built from TRBV5-8 and TRBJ1-3, with TRBD1 identical over 8 bases. Trimming at V came to 4 bases and at J to 4 bases, leaving 4 bases not matched to a gene. The CDR3 is 14 residues long. Germline V gene lookup returns CDR1 SGHTS and CDR2 YDEGEE.

On this clone itself: The sample carries other DNA sequences with the same CDR3. The V gene is TRBV2, the J gene TRBJ1-5, with D possibly matching TRBD1 (6 bases). Germline V gene sequence: CDR1 SNHLY, CDR2 FYNNEI. CDR3 length equals 17 residues. Trimming stripped 0 bases from V and 4 bases from J, with 16 bases between. The CDR3 region is CASSEALGAGENQPQHF. CDR3 nucleotides: TGTGCCAGCAGTGAAGCGCTTGGGGCAGGGGAGAATCAGCCCCAGCATTTT.

The chain combines TRBV30 with TRBJ1-2; 9 positions match TRBD1. Germline V CDR1 and CDR2: GTSNPN, SVGIG (reference sequence). There are 13 residues in the CDR3. V lost 4 bases and J lost 8; bases outside the gene matches: 8. CDR3 amino acids: CAWTRQGVEGYTF. The CDR3 DNA follows: TGTGCCTGGACCAGACAGGGGGTCGAGGGCTACACCTTC.

V is TRBV5-1 and J is TRBJ2-1; D is uncertain. This CDR3 has 14 amino acids. Looked up from germline, CDR1 is SGHRS and CDR2 is YFSETQ. V shed 4 bases and J shed 0 bases, with 8 bases lying between them. CDR3 bases: TGCGCCAGCAGCCCTACTAACTCCTACAATGAGCAGTTCTTC. It codes for CASSPTNSYNEQFF.

The J gene is TRBJ2-7, the V gene TRBV11-2; D unclear. This CDR3 region has 14 residues. V lost 1 base to trimming and J lost 0 bases, with 7 bases between them. Germline-derived CDR1 and CDR2 are SGHAT and FQNNGV. The CDR3 reads CASSLGASSYEQYF. The CDR3 nucleotides read TGTGCCAGCAGCTTAGGCGCGAGCTCCTACGAGCAGTACTTC. Together with reference TRBV11-2 and TRBJ2-7, the CDR3 gives the full variable domain: EAGVAQSPRYKIIEKRQSVAFWCNPISGHATLYWYQQILGQGPKLLIQFQNNGVVDDSQLPKDRFSAERLKGVDSTLKIQPAKLEDSAVYLCASSLGASSYEQYFGPGTRLTVT.

CDR3 nucleotides: TGCGCCAGCAGCCTATTGGGGACAGCGAACACCGGGGAGCTGTTTTTT. This codes for CASSLLGTANTGELFF. The chain is built from TRBV4-3 and TRBJ2-2, with 7 bases identical to TRBD1. The V gene end was trimmed by 4 bases and the J gene end by 0 bases; junction bases not matched to a gene: 5. Germline V lookup: CDR1 LGHNA, CDR2 YSLEER. The CDR3 runs to 16 residues.

The CDR3 here is CASSLSRDREAFF. The CDR3 bases are TGTGCCAGCAGTTTATCAAGGGACAGGGAAGCTTTCTTT. The rearrangement joins TRBV27 to TRBJ1-1; 8 bases map to TRBD1. Germline V lookup: CDR1 MNHEY, CDR2 SMNVEV (reference sequence). The CDR3 is 13 residues long. J lost 8 bases, V lost 0 bases, and 2 bases had no gene match.

The J gene is TRBJ2-7, the V gene TRBV5-1, with 8 bases fitting TRBD1. The junction had 9 bases not matched to a gene; V was cut back by 2 bases and J by 2 bases. The CDR3 is made up of 16 amino acids. The germline V gene has CDR1 SGHRS and CDR2 YFSETQ. CDR3 loop: CASSFRPDRGTYEQYF. The CDR3 DNA follows: TGCGCCAGCAGCTTCCGCCCCGACAGGGGAACCTACGAGCAGTACTTC.

The CDR3 reads CASSEVAARYEQYF. CDR3 sequence (DNA): TGTGCCAGTAGTGAGGTAGCGGCCCGCTACGAGCAGTACTTC. V is TRBV19 and J is TRBJ2-7, with D possibly being TRBD2 (6 bases). The CDR3 spans 14 residues. CDR1 and CDR2 (germline): LNHDA, SQIVND (reference sequence). V lost 5 bases and J lost 3, with 14 bases in between.

The rearrangement links TRBV7-2 to TRBJ2-1; 11 nucleotides agree with TRBD2. The CDR3 is 15 residues long. The V gene's germline CDR1 is SGHTA and CDR2 FQGNSA. With V trimmed by 5 bases and J by 3 bases, 3 bases remained unmatched. The CDR3 region has the DNA TGTGCCAGCAGCCCCGGGACTAGCGGCTACAATGAGCAGTTCTTC. It yields the protein CASSPGTSGYNEQFF.

The rearrangement uses TRBV30 and TRBJ1-1; 7 bases are a match to TRBD1. Germline V CDR1 and CDR2: GTSNPN, SVGIG (reference sequence). The CDR3 is made up of 13 amino acids. The junction had 2 bases not matched to a gene; V was cut back by 0 bases and J by 4 bases. For the CDR3, the DNA is TGTGCCTGGAGTGTAGGACAGGCCACTGAAGCTTTCTTT. It encodes CAWSVGQATEAFF.

In its sample, this clone was seen once. The chain couples TRBV7-2 to TRBJ1-2; no clear D. Germline V gene data show CDR1 as SGHTA and CDR2 as FQGNSA. Trimming took 1 base from V and 4 from J, leaving 13 bases between them. The CDR3 contains 15 residues. CDR3 bases: TGTGCCAGCAGCTTAGGAGCCTTGTTCTCCTATGGCTACACCTTC. Its translation: CASSLGALFSYGYTF.

The chain has TRBV7-3 and TRBJ1-1; no definite D call. Trimming took off 5 bases at V and 0 bases at J, with 7 bases between the two ends. The CDR3 runs 13 residues. The germline V gene encodes CDR1 SGHTA and CDR2 FQGTGA. The CDR3 reads CASSPQMNTEAFF. The CDR3 region has the DNA TGTGCCAGCAGCCCCCAAATGAACACTGAAGCTTTCTTT.